The next 12 T cell receptor beta chains were all read from a single sample in a study of CD8 T cells in ankylosing spondylitis. These receptors have no known antigen. Each CDR3 protein gets one entry after TCRdb re-called the 5' RACE reads with MiXCR. Of about 330,000 distinct CDR3 sequences detected, 6.5% to 10% appear once; the ten largest clones hold just over 14%. Study outcomes and limitations: Within ankylosing spondylitis blood, a TCR beta motif made up of under 10 highly homologous variants appeared to be characteristic.

Sequencing was performed on blood, either unsorted or a sorted T cell fraction (not recorded which). Source of these receptors: a male donor with ankylosing spondylitis.

The rearrangement uses TRBV27 and TRBJ2-5; 8 bases agree with TRBD2. This CDR3 spans 15 amino acids. The trim removed 3 bases at V and 0 bases at J, leaving 3 bases unmatched. CDR1 MNHEY and CDR2 SMNVEV come from the germline V gene (reference sequence). The CDR3 loop reads CASSFQRGYQETQYF. The CDR3 region has the DNA TGTGCCAGCAGTTTCCAGCGGGGGTACCAAGAGACCCAGTACTTC.

This clonotype was recorded many times. The CDR3 DNA sequence: TGTGCCAGCGTAACTCCGGGACAGGGAATGTCTGAAGCTTTCTTT. Its translation is CASVTPGQGMSEAFF. The V call is TRBV12-3 or TRBV12-4, the J call TRBJ1-1, with 9 bases fitting TRBD1. The V segment lost 8 bases and the J segment 6 bases; nucleotides outside the gene matches: 13. This CDR3 has 15 amino acids.

This clonotype was counted only a few times. The chain couples TRBV29-1 to TRBJ2-7; either TRBD1 or TRBD2 may supply D (6 bases each). CDR1 is SQVTM, CDR2 ANQGSEA, per germline. The CDR3 runs 12 residues. Trimming took off 6 bases at V and 2 bases at J, with 11 bases between the two ends. The CDR3 nucleotides are TGCAGCGTACGGAGGGGGGCCTACGAGCAGTACTTC. It is translated as CSVRRGAYEQYF.

This clonotype occurred a few times. V gene TRBV4-1 combines with J gene TRBJ2-7, with D perhaps TRBD2 (6 bases). CDR3 length: 19 residues. V was trimmed by 1 base and J by 3 bases, leaving 25 bases between them. CDR1 and CDR2 (germline): MGHRA, YSYEKL. CDR3 region: CASSQGGPGLQGKYYEQYF. The DNA of the CDR3 is TGCGCCAGCAGCCAAGGGGGACCGGGACTCCAAGGGAAATACTACGAGCAGTACTTC.

The table lists this clonotype with a few counts. This sequence joins TRBV27 and TRBJ2-7; the D is unclear. Deletions cut 2 bases from V and 3 bases from J, with 8 bases between. Germline V gene lookup returns CDR1 MNHEY and CDR2 SMNVEV (reference sequence). The CDR3 extends over 13 amino acids. As DNA, the CDR3 is TGTGCCAGCAGTTTAAGCCGGGTCTACGAGCAGTACTTC. Encoded protein: CASSLSRVYEQYF.

This clonotype has a handful of counts. The genes are TRBV10-3 and TRBJ2-7; the match to TRBD2 covers 14 bases. The CDR3 covers 14 residues. V lost 6 bases, J lost 6 bases, and 4 bases stayed unmatched. The germline V gene encodes CDR1 ENHRY and CDR2 SYGVKD. CDR3 in amino acids: CAIRGLAGDSEQYF. The CDR3 nucleotides read TGTGCCATCAGGGGACTAGCGGGAGACTCCGAGCAGTACTTC.

This clonotype was seen a handful of times. The gene calls are TRBV20-1 and TRBJ2-1, with 14 bases fitting TRBD2. The germline CDR1 and CDR2 sequences are DFQATT and SNEGSKA (reference sequence). After removal of 7 bases from V and 7 bases from J, the junction contained 9 bases not matched to a gene. There are 15 residues in the CDR3. Here the CDR3 DNA reads TGCAGTGGCCTGACTAGCGGGAGGGCCGTAAATGAGCAGTTCTTC. It codes for CSGLTSGRAVNEQFF.

This clonotype was seen many times. The V gene is TRBV29-1, the J gene TRBJ2-1; perhaps TRBD1 as D (6 bases). Germline V gene lookup returns CDR1 SQVTM and CDR2 ANQGSEA. V was clipped by 8 bases and J by 4 bases, with 9 bases between them. The CDR3 spans 11 residues. The CDR3 nucleotides are TGCAGCCTAACAGGGTACAATGAGCAGTTCTTC. Its protein is CSLTGYNEQFF.

This clonotype showed up many times. The chain combines TRBV21-1 with TRBJ1-2. TRBV21-1 is marked as a pseudogene. The CDR3 sequence is 16 residues long. CDR3 nucleotides: TGTGCCAGCAGCAAAGGTCGCAGACCCGCTAACTATGGCTACACCTTC. Amino acids: CASSKGRRPANYGYTF.

The rearrangement uses TRBV12-3 or TRBV12-4 and TRBJ1-5; the match to TRBD1 covers 7 bases. The CDR3 length is 13 residues. The V gene end was trimmed by 5 bases and the J gene end by 8 bases; junction bases not matched to a gene: 6. The CDR3 DNA sequence: TGTGCCAGCAGTCACAGGGGAGGCGAGCCCCAGCATTTT. It codes for CASSHRGGEPQHF.

The V gene is TRBV13, the J gene TRBJ1-4; possible D gene TRBD1, 6 bases. Trimming left V 5 bases short and J 6 bases short, with 7 bases between. The V gene's germline CDR1 is PRHDT and CDR2 FYEKMQ (reference sequence). This CDR3 comprises 12 residues. This chain's CDR3 is CASSRQDEKLFF. The CDR3 DNA sequence: TGTGCCAGCAGCCGACAGGATGAAAAACTGTTTTTT. Combining the CDR3 with reference TRBV13 and TRBJ1-4 gives the whole variable domain AAGVIQSPRHLIKEKRETATLKCYPIPRHDTVYWYQQGPGQDPQFLISFYEKMQSDKGSIPDRFSAQQFSDYHSELNMSSLELGDSALYFCASSRQDEKLFFGSGTQLSVL.

This clonotype was counted a few times. The chain links TRBV12-5 to TRBJ1-6, with 10 bases lining up with TRBD1. Looked up from germline, CDR1 is LGHNT and CDR2 is FRNRAP. The trim removed 5 bases at V and 10 bases at J, leaving 8 bases unmatched. This CDR3 contains 15 residues. The CDR3 bases are TGTGCTAGTGGTCTAGGGACAGGGGTTGAATCACCCCTCCACTTT. It codes for CASGLGTGVESPLHF.